Listed here are 3 T cell receptor beta chains from one sample, sequenced in a study of OX40 agonist ivuxolimab in advanced cancers. Repertoires were generated with immunoSEQ multiplex PCR, while TCRdb's copy carries only in-frame clones and drops some. This sample carries more than 50,000 clones, about nine tenths of them seen once, and the ten largest clones take 1.9%. Sequences were derived from CD4+ or CD8+ T cells sorted from blood, sampled in a trial of the OX40 agonist ivuxolimab. The receptors originated from an adult with an advanced solid tumor such as melanoma, head and neck, liver or kidney cancer.

The count of this clone is one. The chain joins TRBV6-6 to TRBJ2-3, with TRBD1 identical over 8 bases. Germline V lookup: CDR1 MNHNY, CDR2 SVGAGI (reference sequence). Trimming took 2 bases from V and 5 from J; bases not matched to a gene: 9. This CDR3 comprises 16 residues. CDR3 protein: CASSYVPAQGGDTQYF. Here the CDR3 DNA reads TGTGCCAGCAGTTACGTGCCAGCACAGGGGGGAGATACGCAGTATTTT.

The rearrangement joins TRBV28 to TRBJ1-1; 9 bases match TRBD1. This CDR3 is built from 17 residues. Looked up from germline, CDR1 is MDHEN and CDR2 is SYDVKM. The V segment lost 6 bases and the J segment 3 bases; nucleotides outside the gene matches: 14. CDR3 loop: CASSPSRDRVRDTEAFF. CDR3 nucleotide sequence: TGTGCCAGCAGCCCCAGCCGGGACAGGGTTCGAGACACTGAAGCTTTCTTT.

The CDR3 DNA reads TGTGCTAGTGGTTCAACAGATACGCAGTATTTT. It specifies CASGSTDTQYF. The chain employs TRBV12-5 and TRBJ2-3; no clear D. The CDR3 is 11 residues long. V lost 4 bases and J 3 bases, leaving 2 bases between the germline ends. CDR1 LGHNT and CDR2 FRNRAP come from the germline V gene.